The sequence of this T cell receptor beta chain was determined in a study of human T cells and chemical hapten exposure. Background on the study: There were per-sample TCR yield variations, arising mainly from small pooled library volume differences. Study results and caveats: After DPC sensitization, TCRs above 1 in 1000 frequency showed no change.

As processed by the authors: A per-sample median of roughly 97,000 TCRs was observed, with a range of roughly 20,000 to 750,000. Each CDR3 protein is one row after TCRdb ran MiXCR on the 5' RACE reads. These V and J calls are TCRdb output, not the study's own analysis. The data contain some 150,000 distinct CDR3 sequences, 3.5% to 5% of them singletons. Germline V gives CDR1 SGDLS, CDR2 YYNGEE. This CDR3 has 15 residues. Trimming stripped 0 bases from V and 6 bases from J, with 16 bases between. The total RNA was obtained from whole blood that was not fractionated. Notes on this clonotype: Its antigen is currently unknown.

This chain connects TRBV9 to TRBJ2-7, with D tentatively TRBD1 or TRBD2 (7 bases each). The source of this sequence is a female donor in good health. The CDR3 coding sequence is TGTGCCAGCAGCGTAGTGGCAGGGGGGGCCGGCGAGCAGTACTTC. This encodes CASSVVAGGAGEQYF.